The present TCR beta chain was sequenced within a study of T cell changes during pregnancy in multiple sclerosis. Between the trimmed V and J ends, which lost 4 bases and 2 bases, there was a span of 6 bases. Germline CDR1 MRHNA, CDR2 SNTAGT. This CDR3 comprises 13 residues. Using immunoSEQ multiplex PCR, the repertoire was profiled, and TCRdb retains in-frame clones only, with some absent. The repertoire holds around 24,000 clones, with roughly nine tenths as singletons. The TCR sequence derives from a female donor in good health, enrolled as a control in a pregnancy study. The sample here was CD8+ T cells from peripheral blood mononuclear cells, taken in the first trimester of pregnancy. This chain joins TRBV6-4 and TRBJ2-1; D possibly corresponds to TRBD1 (6 bases). The CDR3 protein is CASSGDTYNEQFF. Written as DNA, the CDR3 is TGTGCCAGCAGTGGGGACACCTACAATGAGCAGTTCTTC.